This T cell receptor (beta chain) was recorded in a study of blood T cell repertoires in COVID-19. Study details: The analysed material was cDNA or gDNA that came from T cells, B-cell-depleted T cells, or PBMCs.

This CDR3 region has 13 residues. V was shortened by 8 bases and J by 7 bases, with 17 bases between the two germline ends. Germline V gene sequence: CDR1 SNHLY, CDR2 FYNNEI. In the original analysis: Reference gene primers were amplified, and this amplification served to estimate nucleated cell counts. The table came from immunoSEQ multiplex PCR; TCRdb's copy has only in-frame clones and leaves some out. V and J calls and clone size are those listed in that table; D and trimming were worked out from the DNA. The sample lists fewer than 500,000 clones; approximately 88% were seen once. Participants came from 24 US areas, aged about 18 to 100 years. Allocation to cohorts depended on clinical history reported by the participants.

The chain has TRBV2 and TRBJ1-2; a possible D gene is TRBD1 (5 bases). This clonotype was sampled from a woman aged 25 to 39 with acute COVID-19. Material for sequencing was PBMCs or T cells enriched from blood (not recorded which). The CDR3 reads CASRPGLGSGYTF. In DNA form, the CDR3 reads TGTGCCAGCCGTCCAGGGTTGGGCTCTGGCTACACCTTC.